The 26 T cell receptor beta chains listed next were all sequenced from one sample in a study of blood T cell repertoires in COVID-19. Measured with immunoSEQ multiplex PCR; TCRdb has only the in-frame clones, and not every one. Here the sample spans hundreds of thousands of clones, approximately 87% being singletons. The source material was PBMCs or T cells enriched from blood (not recorded which). The origin of the receptors is a woman aged 50 to 60 who had recovered from COVID-19.

The sample holds one count of this clone. This chain connects TRBV7-8 to TRBJ1-1; weak D call: TRBD1 (5 bases). Germline lookup yields CDR1 SGHVS and CDR2 FQNEAQ. The ends were cut back, 5 bases at V and 3 bases at J, with 19 bases in the middle. The CDR3 runs 16 residues. The CDR3 sequence is CASSQGVGGSHTEAFF. The CDR3 bases are TGTGCCAGCAGCCAAGGGGTGGGGGGATCCCACACTGAAGCTTTCTTT.

For the CDR3, the DNA is TGCGCCAGCAGCTTGGATGGGGAGGGCTATGGCTACACCTTC. It specifies CASSLDGEGYGYTF. V gene TRBV5-1 combines with J gene TRBJ1-2; the D is unclear. Germline V lookup: CDR1 SGHRS, CDR2 YFSETQ. This CDR3 region has 14 residues. V was trimmed by 0 bases and J by 4 bases, leaving 10 bases between them.

The chain is built from TRBV3-1 (or the pseudogene TRBV3-2) and TRBJ2-1; maybe TRBD1 (5 bases). Trimming pared 0 bases from V and 1 base from J, leaving 13 bases between. Looked up from germline, CDR1 is LGHDT and CDR2 is YNNKEL (reference sequence). This CDR3 region has 17 residues. CDR3 DNA sequence: TGTGCCAGCAGCCAAGATAGTCAGGGTAGGTCCTACAATGAGCAGTTCTTC. It is translated as CASSQDSQGRSYNEQFF.

This chain links TRBV3-1 (or the pseudogene TRBV3-2) with TRBJ1-1; maybe TRBD1 (6 bases). The V end was cut by 2 bases, the J end by 7 bases, with 11 bases between. In germline, CDR1 is LGHDT, CDR2 YNNKEL (reference sequence). The CDR3 has 13 residues. As DNA, the CDR3 is TGTGCCAGCAGCCAACTGGGGGACAATGAAGCTTTCTTT. Protein sequence: CASSQLGDNEAFF.

The chain uses TRBV3-1 (or the pseudogene TRBV3-2) and TRBJ1-1; D remains unclear. The CDR3 has 12 amino acids. Germline values: CDR1 LGHDT, CDR2 YNNKEL (reference sequence). V lost 4 bases and J lost 11, with 14 bases in between. CDR3 amino acids: CASSPSSAAAFF. CDR3 DNA: TGTGCCAGCAGCCCCTCGAGCGCAGCGGCTTTCTTT.

The chain carries TRBV13 and TRBJ1-1, with no clear D. The CDR3 runs to 13 residues. Looked up from germline, CDR1 is PRHDT and CDR2 is FYEKMQ (reference sequence). V was pared by 3 bases and J by 4 bases, with 9 bases between. CDR3 DNA: TGTGCCAGCAGCTTTGTGGGAGGCACTGAAGCTTTCTTT. This encodes CASSFVGGTEAFF.

The chain carries TRBV6-5 and TRBJ2-1, with 7 bases lining up with TRBD2. Germline-derived CDR1 and CDR2 are MNHEY and SVGAGI. The trim removed 4 bases at V and 0 bases at J, leaving 6 bases unmatched. This CDR3 has 16 amino acids. The CDR3 protein is CASSSSAGSSYNEQFF. The CDR3 region has the DNA TGTGCCAGCAGTTCCTCAGCGGGGAGCTCCTACAATGAGCAGTTCTTC.

This clone was found once. The chain links TRBV28 to TRBJ1-3, with 7 bases aligning to TRBD1. The length of the CDR3 is 17 residues. Trimming at V came to 6 bases and at J to 0 bases, leaving 11 bases not matched to a gene. In germline, CDR1 is MDHEN, CDR2 SYDVKM. CDR3: CASSPREGQPSGNTIYF. For the CDR3, the DNA is TGTGCCAGCAGCCCCCGGGAGGGACAGCCCTCTGGAAACACCATATATTTT.

The chain has TRBV5-1 and TRBJ2-7; D gene ambiguous. The V end lost 4 bases, the J end lost 0 bases, and 5 bases lay between the germline ends. Germline CDR1 is SGHRS and CDR2 is YFSETQ. This CDR3 region has 12 residues. CDR3 residues: CASSTGSYEQYF. In nucleotides, the CDR3 is TGCGCCAGCAGCACCGGCTCCTACGAGCAGTACTTC.

The chain links TRBV30 to TRBJ1-6; the D is unclear. The germline gives CDR1 GTSNPN, CDR2 SVGIG (reference sequence). CDR3 length equals 16 residues. The V end was cut by 0 bases, the J end by 5 bases, with 14 bases between. CDR3: CAWSVLPLEDNSPLHF. CDR3 bases: TGTGCCTGGAGTGTACTACCCCTTGAGGATAATTCACCCCTCCACTTT.

The chain couples TRBV29-1 to TRBJ2-3; 11 nucleotides agree with TRBD2. V lost 6 bases to trimming and J lost 8 bases; unmatched junction nucleotides: 10. This CDR3 contains 14 residues. In germline, CDR1 is SQVTM, CDR2 ANQGSEA. CDR3 protein: CSVKLAGVTFTQYF. As DNA, the CDR3 is TGCAGCGTGAAACTAGCGGGGGTTACCTTTACGCAGTATTTT.

The chain couples TRBV7-6 to TRBJ2-6; TRBD2 agrees at 7 bases. CDR3 length: 16 amino acids. The ends lost 0 bases at V and 2 bases at J; junction bases unmatched: 1. The germline V gene encodes CDR1 SGHVS and CDR2 FNYEAQ. CDR3 bases: TGTGCCAGCAGCTTAGCGGGGGGGACTGGGGCCAACGTCCTGACTTTC. As protein: CASSLAGGTGANVLTF.

The genes are TRBV4-1 and TRBJ1-1; D is unclear. The germline V gene encodes CDR1 MGHRA and CDR2 YSYEKL. CDR3 length: 17 amino acids. Deletions cut 1 base from V and 6 bases from J, with 21 bases between. CDR3 amino acids: CASSQVGFGGTGSEAFF. Here the CDR3 DNA reads TGCGCCAGCAGCCAAGTGGGTTTCGGCGGTACGGGTTCTGAAGCTTTCTTT.

V and J are TRBV13 and TRBJ2-4, with TRBD2 matching over 9 bases. V was clipped by 3 bases and J by 1 base; unmatched bases: 4. CDR3 size: 16 residues. Germline V lookup: CDR1 PRHDT, CDR2 FYEKMQ (reference sequence). CDR3 sequence (DNA): TGTGCCAGCAGCTTGGAGCGGGGGGTGGCCAAAAACATTCAGTACTTC. Its translation: CASSLERGVAKNIQYF.

This sequence joins TRBV6-5 and TRBJ1-5; D remains unclear. V was pared by 6 bases and J by 5 bases, with 11 bases between. The CDR3 runs to 13 residues. The germline V gene has CDR1 MNHEY and CDR2 SVGAGI. CDR3 amino acids: CASSRYTDQPQHF. In nucleotides, the CDR3 is TGTGCCAGCAGCCGGTATACGGATCAGCCCCAGCATTTT.

This clone has a single count. Other nucleotide sequences in the sample specify the same CDR3. The chain couples TRBV5-1 to TRBJ1-1; D gene unclear. CDR1 is SGHRS, CDR2 YFSETQ, per germline. This CDR3 region has 12 residues. Deletions cut 5 bases from V and 1 base from J, with 6 bases between. The CDR3 DNA reads TGCGCCAGCAGTGAGGGGAACACTGAAGCTTTCTTT. It yields the protein CASSEGNTEAFF. Drawing the rest from reference TRBV5-1 and TRBJ1-1, the complete variable domain is KAGVTQTPRYLIKTRGQQVTLSCSPISGHRSVSWYQQTPGQGLQFLFEYFSETQRNKGNFPGRFSGRQFSNSRSEMNVSTLELGDSALYLCASSEGNTEAFFGQGTRLTVV.

The rearrangement links TRBV12-2 to TRBJ1-5. TRBV12-2 is annotated as a pseudogene. The CDR3 length is 15 residues. The CDR3 nucleotides read TGTGCAAGTCGCTTAGCAGGACTCCCGCCTCGGCCCCAGCATTTT. This sequence encodes CASRLAGLPPRPQHF.

V is TRBV6-5 and J is TRBJ1-2; 7 bases are a match to TRBD1. The CDR3 length is 16 residues. The J segment lost 5 bases and the V segment lost 0 bases, leaving 9 bases of the junction unmatched. Germline CDR1 reads MNHEY; CDR2 reads SVGAGI. CDR3 sequence reads: CASSYSSRQGLYGYTF. CDR3 nucleotide sequence: TGTGCCAGCAGTTACTCCTCGCGACAGGGTTTGTATGGCTACACCTTC.

Only a few counts were recorded for this clone. V is TRBV7-8 and J is TRBJ1-6; no reliable D call. The CDR3 spans 14 residues. From germline, CDR1 is SGHVS and CDR2 FQNEAQ. V lost 5 bases and J lost 5, with 10 bases in between. The CDR3 nucleotides read TGTGCCAGCAGCCTTGACACCAATAATTCACCCCTCCACTTT. Amino acids: CASSLDTNNSPLHF.

This chain connects TRBV27 to TRBJ2-2; the match to TRBD1 covers 8 bases. Germline loops: CDR1 MNHEY, CDR2 SMNVEV (reference sequence). V was clipped by 3 bases and J by 7 bases; unmatched bases: 7. The CDR3 is 15 amino acids. The chain's CDR3 is CASSLVQGANGELFF. CDR3 sequence (DNA): TGTGCCAGCAGTTTGGTCCAGGGGGCAAACGGGGAGCTGTTTTTT.

The rearrangement links TRBV16 to TRBJ1-1; 7 bases agree with TRBD1. Unmatched junction bases numbered 9, after V lost 4 bases and J lost 4 bases. Per germline, CDR1 KGHSY and CDR2 FQNENV. This CDR3 is built from 15 residues. The CDR3 loop is CASSRGGRGGTEAFF. As DNA, the CDR3 is TGTGCCAGCAGCCGAGGGGGCCGAGGGGGCACTGAAGCTTTCTTT.

This clone was detected a few times. The chain couples TRBV2 to TRBJ2-4; 8 positions match TRBD1. This CDR3 region has 15 residues. V trimming: 0 bases; J trimming: 8 bases; junction bases outside the gene matches: 6. Germline CDR1 is SNHLY and CDR2 is FYNNEI. The CDR3 nucleotides are TGTGCCAGCAGTGAAGCGGGGGACAGGCGGGACATTCAGTACTTC. Protein sequence: CASSEAGDRRDIQYF. The full variable domain, with the rest looked up from reference TRBV2 and TRBJ2-4, is EPEVTQTPSHQVTQMGQEVILRCVPISNHLYFYWYRQILGQKVEFLVSFYNNEISEKSEIFDDQFSVERPDGSNFTLKIRSTKLEDSAMYFCASSEAGDRRDIQYFGAGTRLSVL.

The gene calls are TRBV6-5 and TRBJ1-2; D unclear. Trimming removed 3 bases from V and 5 bases from J, with 10 bases in between. Germline assignment: CDR1 MNHEY and CDR2 SVGAGI. The CDR3 sequence is 13 residues long. CDR3 bases: TGTGCCAGCAGTTATGCGGGAGATTATGGCTACACCTTC. Translated: CASSYAGDYGYTF.

The chain couples TRBV7-9 to TRBJ1-3, with 11 bases matching TRBD1. Unmatched junction bases numbered 6, after V lost 5 bases and J lost 3 bases. Germline V lookup: CDR1 SEHNR, CDR2 FQNEAQ (reference sequence). The CDR3 is 16 amino acids. The DNA of the CDR3 is TGTGCCAGCAGCATGGGACAGGGGGAGTTTGGAAACACCATATATTTT. Translated: CASSMGQGEFGNTIYF.

This chain connects TRBV7-8 to TRBJ1-5; 8 bases align to TRBD1. V lost 3 bases and J lost 2; bases outside the gene matches: 12. Germline V gene sequence: CDR1 SGHVS, CDR2 FQNEAQ. The CDR3 spans 18 residues. In DNA, the CDR3 is TGTGCCAGCAGCTTTGGTTGGAGACAGGGGCGACGCAATCAGCCCCAGCATTTT. Amino acid sequence: CASSFGWRQGRRNQPQHF.

This clone was counted once. The CDR3 nucleotides read TGTGCCAGCAGCTTGGCGCCCGGACGGGATAATGAAAAACTGTTTTTT. It codes for CASSLAPGRDNEKLFF. The chain links TRBV5-5 to TRBJ1-4; D ambiguous. The CDR3 is 16 amino acids. Germline lookup yields CDR1 SGHKS and CDR2 YYEKEE (reference sequence). Trimming cost V 0 bases and J 4 bases, with 13 bases left between them.